These T cell receptor beta chains were read from a single sample in a study of tumor-infiltrating lymphocytes in localized non-small cell lung cancer. TCRdb keeps only in-frame clones here, not all; method: immunoSEQ multiplex PCR. The sample yields approximately 17,000 clones, roughly 73% seen once. The sequenced sample was lung tumor tissue. The receptors shown here come from a human donor with non-small cell lung cancer. The CDR3 runs from the conserved cysteine through the conserved F or W. A row's size may be missing; if present it is once, few, many or a size class.

>medium-sized|TRBV27
CASSLSSTNEQFF
>-|TRBV9
CASSAGGGNTIYF
>-|TRBV2
CASSGNRGYKAFF
>-|TRBV10-3
CATGEPGREQYF
>-|TRBV4-2
CASSQHRDREDGELFF
>once|TRBV18
CASSLKAGAPTDTQYF
>medium-sized|TRBV7-9
CASSFSDQPQHF
>-|TRBV6-4
CASSDRAYNEQFF
>once|TRBV2
CASRWGQGAYEQYF
>-|TRBV4-1
CASRDGSTDTQYF
>-|TRBV11-1
CASSQGRNTGTGELFF
>-|TRBV20-1
CVADPQYF
>-|TRBV29-1
CSVELNYGYTF
>-|TRBV28
CASSSPGPRSYEQYF
>-|TRBV10-3
CAIRGQGFLTEAFF
>-|TRBV6-1
CASSEAWGGSKNIQYF
>-|TRBV27
CASSWKREANYGYTF
>-|TRBV9
CASSVGFNGGYGYTF
>-|TRBV4-1
CASSLFEGQGARNEQFF
>-|TRBV28
CASSFALGGGNQPQHF
>-|TRBV5-1
CASSWDTGDTQYF